This T cell receptor (beta chain) was sequenced for a study of blood T cell repertoires in COVID-19 (dated by TCRdb to 2020 to 2021). About the study as a whole: Samples covering the acute and convalescent phases of COVID-19 were provided by collaborators in the United States, Italy and Spain. The material from the prospective study consisted of cDNA or gDNA derived from T cells, B-cell-depleted T cells, or PBMCs. Deeply sampled blood TCRbeta repertoires from subjects exposed to, actively infected with, or recovered from COVID-19 were included in the dataset. The repertoires were released in a freely available public database meant as a resource for research on the immune response to SARS-CoV-2. The samples were drawn from two sources: the first 160 participants of the ongoing ImmuneRACE study, and over 1,000 subjects contributed by 6 global collaborators. Sample metadata almost always included a de-identified subject ID, COVID-19 status, age in years and sex. Where HLA class I and class II types were available, the types were taken from metadata supplied by the sample provider, not from assay-based typing.

Samples from volunteer blood donors who had recovered from COVID-19 were contributed by a second Seattle source. Whole blood was collected in K2EDTA tubes by collaborating institutions according to the institutions' own protocols. Collaborator samples were shipped for TCRbeta analysis as frozen whole blood, isolated PBMCs, or DNA extracted from either sample type. Study-wide findings and limitations: How much clinical and demographic metadata was included differed by source and by participant, and the metadata was provided uncurated.

The immunoSEQ Assay, a bias-controlled multiplex PCR, was used to amplify TCRbeta CDR3 regions from genomic DNA. The original methods were these. Nucleated cell counts per sample were estimated from amplification of reference gene primers within the assay. To quantify the absolute abundance of each unique TCRbeta CDR3 rearrangement, sequence reads were collapsed and filtered. Productive Simpson clonality was computed per sample as the square root of Simpson's diversity index over productive rearrangements. TCRdb provides this immuneACCESS table in a form limited to in-frame rearrangements. Some clones are lacking; in checked studies, under half of them reflect an unresolved V gene, and why the rest are absent is not known. V, J and clone size are those of that table, while D and trimming were read from the DNA. Within this sample are about 190,000 clones, with more than 60% of them counted one time only. The top ten clonotypes cover approximately 13% of the sample.

In the case of this clone: There is no known antigen for this receptor. There are no base qualities to consult, and no much larger clone falls within one base.

The CDR3 starts with the cysteine, ends with the phenylalanine, and has 16 residues. CDR3 DNA is the only sequence kept; it has 48 bases, read in frame from the first base. From V the trimming removes 2 bases and from J it removes 4 bases, while the gene matches leave 2 bases of the junction unaccounted for. CDR1 MGHRA and CDR2 YSYEKL were looked up in the germline V gene. The chain was built from TRBV4-1 and TRBJ2-2; the central 12 bases match TRBD2. This clonotype was obtained from a man between 45 and 60 years old who had recovered from COVID-19. The sample taken for sequencing was peripheral blood. The CDR3 sequence is CASSQLAGGATGELFF. DNA sequence: TGCGCCAGCAGCCAACTAGCGGGAGGGGCCACCGGGGAGCTGTTTTTT.